A single sample gave rise to the 10 T cell receptor beta chains below, sequenced in a study of neurological immune-mediated disorders. Time point in this sample: longitudinal time-point 3. In TCRdb, the 5' RACE reads were re-called with MiXCR into one record per CDR3 protein. Seen here are about 84,000 distinct CDR3 sequences, 4.3% observed once, and the top ten hold roughly 5.6%. Sample: PBMCs. The receptors derive from a woman aged 55-69 years with multiple sclerosis.

This clonotype has a handful of counts. The chain has TRBV30 and TRBJ1-4; tentative D call: TRBD1 (5 bases). Trimming shortened V by 0 bases and J by 8 bases, and 13 bases separated the two germline ends. The CDR3 has 14 residues. Germline CDR1 and CDR2: GTSNPN and SVGIG (reference sequence). The CDR3 region is CAWSVGLPGEKLFF. CDR3 in DNA: TGTGCCTGGAGTGTGGGGCTCCCCGGAGAAAAACTGTTTTTT.

Many counts were recorded for this clonotype. The rearrangement uses TRBV20-1 and TRBJ2-7; 7 nucleotides align to TRBD2. The CDR3 covers 16 residues. V lost 4 bases, J lost 2 bases, and 14 bases stayed unmatched. The germline V gene encodes CDR1 DFQATT and CDR2 SNEGSKA (reference sequence). The CDR3 bases are TGCAGTGCTACCAGAAGGAAACTAGCGCCAACCTACGAGCAGTACTTC. It specifies CSATRRKLAPTYEQYF.

On this clonotype itself: A single base separates this from a much larger clone, so it may be a read error. The chain joins TRBV5-1 to TRBJ1-1; D call uncertain. This CDR3 has 15 amino acids. The germline V gene encodes CDR1 SGHRS and CDR2 YFSETQ. Between the trimmed V and J ends, which lost 1 base and 1 base, there was a span of 11 bases. CDR3 sequence (DNA): TGCGCCAGCAGCTTGCCCGGGATTACGAACACTGAAGCTTTCTTT. Amino acid sequence: CASSLPGITNTEAFF.

The sample holds many counts of this clonotype. The chain has TRBV20-1 and TRBJ1-5, with TRBD1 as a possible D gene (6 bases). Trimming pared 4 bases from V and 4 bases from J, leaving 17 bases between. Germline V gene sequence: CDR1 DFQATT, CDR2 SNEGSKA (reference sequence). This CDR3 is 15 amino acids long. The DNA for the CDR3 is TGCAGTGCTAATGGGGTACAGGGTGGTAATCAGCCCCAGCATTTT. Protein: CSANGVQGGNQPQHF.

Many counts were recorded for this clonotype. This sequence joins TRBV2 and TRBJ2-3, with D hard to call. The CDR3 covers 12 residues. Trimming removed 7 bases from V and 4 bases from J, with 9 bases in between. Germline assignment: CDR1 SNHLY and CDR2 FYNNEI. CDR3 sequence (DNA): TGTGCCAGCAAGCGCGAGGCAGATACGCAGTATTTT. Its protein is CASKREADTQYF. The full variable domain, rest sourced from reference TRBV2 and TRBJ2-3, is EPEVTQTPSHQVTQMGQEVILRCVPISNHLYFYWYRQILGQKVEFLVSFYNNEISEKSEIFDDQFSVERPDGSNFTLKIRSTKLEDSAMYFCASKREADTQYFGPGTRLTVL.

Ten or more counts support this clonotype. The J gene is TRBJ2-7, the V gene TRBV15; TRBD2 is a possible D gene (5 bases). Germline lookup yields CDR1 LNHNV and CDR2 YYDKDF (reference sequence). The CDR3 is 16 amino acids. With 0 bases removed from V and 5 bases from J, the gap between germline ends came to 17 bases. CDR3 coding DNA: TGTGCCACCAGCAGAGATATCACGGGGATAATGGACGAGCAGTACTTC. Residues: CATSRDITGIMDEQYF.

This clonotype came up many times. The chain is built from TRBV7-2 and TRBJ2-7; D could derive from TRBD1 or TRBD2 (5 bases each). The CDR3 loop spans 14 amino acids. CDR1 SGHTA and CDR2 FQGNSA come from the germline V gene. V lost 0 bases and J lost 2, with 8 bases in between. CDR3 loop: CASSLAQGPYEQYF. CDR3 coding DNA: TGTGCCAGCAGCTTAGCTCAGGGACCCTACGAGCAGTACTTC.

The chain has TRBV4-2 and TRBJ1-6; the match to TRBD1 covers 10 bases. V lost 5 bases, J lost 9 bases, and 7 bases stayed unmatched. CDR1 LGHNA and CDR2 YNFKEQ come from the germline V gene. The CDR3 runs to 15 residues. The CDR3: CASSGAGTGVSPLHF. CDR3 nucleotides: TGTGCCAGCAGCGGTGCCGGGACAGGGGTTTCACCCCTCCACTTT.

This clonotype has a count of ten or more. The genes are TRBV7-9 and TRBJ1-3; the D is unclear. Germline V gene sequence: CDR1 SEHNR, CDR2 FQNEAQ (reference sequence). The CDR3 loop spans 17 amino acids. Between the trimmed V and J ends, which lost 0 bases and 0 bases, there was a span of 12 bases. CDR3 sequence (DNA): TGTGCCAGCAGCTTAGCGGAATGGGCAGCCTCTGGAAACACCATATATTTT. It yields the protein CASSLAEWAASGNTIYF.

This clonotype has ten or more counts. The chain couples TRBV7-6 to TRBJ2-7, with 13 bases identical to TRBD2. CDR1 is SGHVS and CDR2 is FNYEAQ in the germline V gene. This CDR3 is built from 17 residues. J lost 4 bases, V lost 0 bases, and 6 bases had no gene match. The CDR3 bases are TGTGCCAGCAGCTTAGCGCAGACTAGCGGGGGGCCGTACGAGCAGTACTTC. It yields the protein CASSLAQTSGGPYEQYF. Based on the CDR3 plus reference TRBV7-6 and TRBJ2-7, the full variable domain is GAGVSQSPRYKVTKRGQDVALRCDPISGHVSLYWYRQALGQGPEFLTYFNYEAQQDKSGLPNDRFSAERPEGSISTLTIQRTEQRDSAMYRCASSLAQTSGGPYEQYFGPGTRLTVT.